Listed below are T cell receptor beta chains from one sample, sequenced in a study of T cell repertoires in cytomegalovirus infection. TCRdb redid the calling of the reads with MiXCR, one entry per CDR3 protein. The sample lists around 440,000 distinct CDR3 sequences, about 11% occurring once. Sequences were obtained from PBMCs. These receptors all stem from a human donor in good health (CMV status not recorded). Some clones in this sample may be carry-over from other donors' samples. Both conserved end residues are part of each CDR3. A D gene is named only where the DNA matches it firmly. Not all rows give a size; the values are once, few, many and, for expanded clones, a class.

v_call	j_call	d_call	clone_size	cdr3_aa	cdr3_nt
TRBV24-1	TRBJ2-1	TRBD2	.	CATLGLAVYNEQFF	TGTGCCACCCTTGGACTAGCGGTTTACAATGAGCAGTTCTTC
TRBV20-1	TRBJ2-7	.	few	CSASAGPYEQYF	TGCAGTGCCTCGGCGGGGCCCTACGAGCAGTACTTC
TRBV29-1	TRBJ2-1	TRBD2	few	CSGLGGGNEQFF	TGCAGCGGTCTGGGGGGGGGCAATGAGCAGTTCTTC
TRBV5-1	TRBJ2-2	TRBD2	few	CASSAGLAGVSGELFF	TGCGCCAGCAGCGCCGGACTAGCGGGAGTGTCGGGGGAGCTGTTTTTT
TRBV7-3	TRBJ2-2	TRBD2	many	CASSRGLAGSGELFF	TGTGCCAGCAGCCGGGGACTAGCGGGTTCCGGGGAGCTGTTTTTT
TRBV28	TRBJ1-5	.	few	CASNGGWEPQHF	TGTGCCAGCAACGGGGGTTGGGAGCCCCAGCATTTT
TRBV28	TRBJ2-3	TRBD2	many	CASSGAGLNQDTQYF	TGTGCCAGCAGTGGAGCGGGACTAAATCAAGATACGCAGTATTTT
TRBV20-1	TRBJ2-2	TRBD2	many	CSARDLAGTGELFF	TGCAGTGCTAGAGATCTAGCGGGAACCGGGGAGCTGTTTTTT
TRBV15	TRBJ1-5	TRBD1	few	CATSRDGRTGDQPQHF	TGTGCCACCAGCAGAGATGGAAGGACAGGGGATCAGCCCCAGCATTTT
TRBV5-5	TRBJ2-1	TRBD1	many	CASSSPGQGPDEQFF	TGTGCCAGCAGCTCTCCGGGACAGGGGCCTGATGAGCAGTTCTTC
TRBV20-1	TRBJ2-3	.	many	CSAARGVLDPADTQYF	TGCAGTGCTGCCCGGGGCGTACTAGACCCGGCAGATACGCAGTATTTT
TRBV11-1	TRBJ1-1	.	many	CASSLFRVGPSMNTEAFF	TGTGCCAGCAGCTTATTCAGGGTTGGTCCGTCCATGAACACTGAAGCTTTCTTT
TRBV15	TRBJ1-3	.	.	CATSRAGAGNTIYF	TGTGCCACCAGCAGAGCGGGAGCCGGAAACACCATATATTTT
TRBV7-3	TRBJ1-2	.	.	CASSLVTSYTF	TGTGCCAGCAGCTTGGTTACCTCCTACACCTTC
TRBV11-2	TRBJ1-6	.	.	CASSLRGNYNSPLHF	TGTGCCAGCAGCCTGAGAGGGAACTATAATTCACCCCTCCACTTT
TRBV20-1	TRBJ2-7	.	many	CSARGRPGTTYEQYF	TGCAGTGCTAGGGGCAGGCCTGGAACTACCTACGAGCAGTACTTC
TRBV27	TRBJ1-1	.	many	CASSVRDSTSEAFF	TGTGCCAGCAGCGTTCGGGACTCTACATCGGAAGCTTTCTTT
TRBV7-2	TRBJ1-2	.	many	CASSLRGVEAPGYTF	TGTGCCAGCAGCCTCAGAGGAGTGGAGGCCCCTGGCTACACCTTC
TRBV15	TRBJ1-2	.	few	CATSREGYHYGYTF	TGTGCCACCAGCAGAGAAGGTTATCACTATGGCTACACCTTC
TRBV5-4	TRBJ2-7	.	.	CASSRFGGLVADEQYF	TGTGCCAGCAGCCGATTCGGGGGGCTAGTAGCCGACGAGCAGTACTTC
TRBV27	TRBJ1-6	.	many	CASSGGPMDSPLHF	TGTGCCAGCAGCGGGGGACCCATGGATTCACCCCTCCACTTT
TRBV20-1	TRBJ2-7	.	.	CSAIPTGSYEQYF	TGCAGTGCTATCCCGACAGGTTCCTACGAGCAGTACTTC
TRBV5-1	TRBJ2-3	.	.	CASSKGEVDTQYF	TGCGCCAGCAGTAAGGGGGAAGTAGATACGCAGTATTTT
TRBV10-3	TRBJ2-3	TRBD2	many	CAAAAGGRVDTQYF	TGTGCTGCTGCAGCGGGGGGGCGGGTAGATACGCAGTATTTT
TRBV2	TRBJ1-2	.	.	CASSGPDGYTF	TGTGCCAGCAGTGGGCCGGATGGCTACACCTTC
TRBV19	TRBJ2-1	.	many	CASSVDVYNEQFF	TGTGCCAGTAGTGTGGATGTCTACAATGAGCAGTTCTTC
TRBV11-2	TRBJ1-1	.	many	CASSSLHRRRNTEAFF	TGTGCCAGCAGCTCCCTCCATCGACGAAGGAACACTGAAGCTTTCTTT
TRBV14	TRBJ1-1	TRBD1	many	CASSPLRTGTANTEAFF	TGTGCCAGCAGCCCATTAAGGACCGGGACAGCAAACACTGAAGCTTTCTTT
TRBV7-2	TRBJ1-2	TRBD1	many	CASSLGLTGAYGYTF	TGTGCCAGCAGCTTAGGGTTGACAGGGGCCTATGGCTACACCTTC
TRBV18	TRBJ1-4	.	many	CASSPLPQDANEKLFF	TGTGCCAGCTCACCCCTTCCACAGGACGCTAATGAAAAACTGTTTTTT
TRBV12-3/TRBV12-4	TRBJ2-5	.	many	CASSFLETQYF	TGTGCCAGCAGCTTCCTAGAGACCCAGTACTTC
TRBV6-2/TRBV6-3	TRBJ1-5	.	many	CASSYPGPRNQPQHF	TGTGCCAGCAGTTACCCCGGGCCGAGGAACCAGCCCCAGCATTTT
TRBV29-1	TRBJ2-1	TRBD1	.	CSVVGGLSYNEQFF	TGCAGCGTTGTAGGGGGCCTTTCCTACAATGAGCAGTTCTTC
TRBV7-9	TRBJ1-1	TRBD1	.	CASSTQGAVNTEAFF	TGTGCCAGCAGCACTCAGGGGGCCGTAAACACTGAAGCTTTCTTT
TRBV3-1	TRBJ2-2	.	.	CASSQEYWRVNTGELFF	TGTGCCAGCAGCCAAGAGTATTGGAGGGTTAACACCGGGGAGCTGTTTTTT
TRBV30	TRBJ1-6	.	.	CAWSVRANSPLHF	TGTGCCTGGAGTGTACGGGCAAATTCACCCCTCCACTTT
TRBV30	TRBJ2-1	TRBD2	few	CAWTSGYNEQFF	TGTGCCTGGACTAGCGGGTACAATGAGCAGTTCTTC
TRBV28	TRBJ2-3	TRBD2	.	CASRGGGLAGGRADTQYF	TGTGCCAGCAGGGGGGGGGGACTAGCGGGAGGGCGGGCAGATACGCAGTATTTT
TRBV2	TRBJ1-2	.	few	CASSELGQNYGYTF	TGTGCCAGCAGTGAACTCGGACAGAACTATGGCTACACCTTC
TRBV18	TRBJ1-5	TRBD1	many	CASSPLTGANQPQHF	TGTGCCAGCTCACCGCTGACAGGGGCCAATCAGCCCCAGCATTTT
TRBV20-1	TRBJ2-7	TRBD1	.	CSAKTGFNYEQYF	TGCAGTGCTAAGACAGGGTTTAACTACGAGCAGTACTTC
TRBV7-2	TRBJ2-5	TRBD2	many	CASSYGTSGGPLTQYF	TGTGCCAGCAGCTACGGGACTAGCGGGGGGCCTCTGACCCAGTACTTC
TRBV29-1	TRBJ2-2	TRBD1	many	CSVGQGKRTGELFF	TGCAGCGTTGGACAGGGGAAGAGAACCGGGGAGCTGTTTTTT
TRBV2	TRBJ2-7	.	many	CASSEGRVPSYEQYF	TGTGCCAGCAGTGAAGGGCGGGTGCCCTCCTACGAGCAGTACTTC
TRBV12-3/TRBV12-4	TRBJ1-1	TRBD1	many	CASRLKTGSYAAFF	TGTGCCAGCAGGTTAAAGACAGGGTCGTATGCAGCTTTCTTT
TRBV4-2	TRBJ2-1	.	few	CASSPRGQRDGNEQFF	TGTGCCAGCAGCCCCCGGGGACAGCGGGACGGGAATGAGCAGTTCTTC
TRBV27	TRBJ2-1	.	.	CATKRDERAIYNEQFF	TGTGCCACGAAACGGGACGAGCGGGCCATCTACAATGAGCAGTTCTTC
TRBV20-1	TRBJ2-7	TRBD1	.	CSVPGQGMLSEQYF	TGCAGTGTTCCGGGACAGGGGATGCTAAGCGAGCAGTACTTC
TRBV7-2	TRBJ1-2	TRBD1	many	CASSPGTGLAYGYTF	TGTGCCAGCAGCCCCGGGACAGGACTTGCCTATGGCTACACCTTC
TRBV28	TRBJ2-5	.	few	CASKVDGETQYF	TGTGCCAGCAAAGTGGATGGGGAGACCCAGTACTTC
TRBV20-1	TRBJ2-7	TRBD1	.	CSAPIDRGASHEQYF	TGCAGTGCTCCTATTGACAGGGGAGCATCCCACGAGCAGTACTTC
TRBV19	TRBJ1-1	TRBD1	.	CASSFSTGPTEAFF	TGTGCCAGTAGTTTCTCGACAGGGCCCACTGAAGCTTTCTTT
TRBV6-1	TRBJ1-5	TRBD1	many	CASSGGFRDRDQPQHF	TGTGCCAGCAGTGGAGGATTCCGGGACAGAGATCAGCCCCAGCATTTT